The 30 T cell receptor beta chains listed next were all sequenced from one sample in a study of T cells in Graves' hyperthyroidism and ophthalmopathy. RNA transcripts gave rise to amplified TCR beta CDR3 regions. A set of HTBI primers served as the primers for a first-round RT-PCR of the TCR CDR3. TCRdb analysed the multiplex PCR reads with MiXCR anew, one entry per CDR3 protein. The repertoire holds about 320,000 distinct CDR3 sequences, with approximately 15% as singletons. Sequences were obtained from blood. The receptors stem from a man aged 25-45 years with Graves' hyperthyroidism.

This clonotype occurred many times. This chain uses TRBV28 with TRBJ1-4; D remains ambiguous. CDR1 is MDHEN, CDR2 SYDVKM, per germline. The CDR3 sequence is 14 residues long. Trimming stripped 2 bases from V and 8 bases from J, with 12 bases between. The CDR3 region is CASSLGIVSEKLFF. In DNA form, the CDR3 reads TGTGCCAGCAGTTTAGGGATCGTGTCCGAAAAACTGTTTTTT. The full variable domain, rest sourced from reference TRBV28 and TRBJ1-4, is DVKVTQSSRYLVKRTGEKVFLECVQDMDHENMFWYRQDPGLGLRLIYFSYDVKMKEKGDIPEGYSVSREKKERFSLILESASTNQTSMYLCASSLGIVSEKLFFGSGTQLSVL.

This clonotype was detected ten times or more. V and J are TRBV28 and TRBJ2-3; unclear D gene. The CDR3 has 12 residues. CDR1 and CDR2 from the germline V gene are MDHEN and SYDVKM. Trimming took 2 bases from V and 4 from J, leaving 4 bases between them. As DNA, the CDR3 is TGTGCCAGCAGTTTAACCCCAGATACGCAGTATTTT. It translates to CASSLTPDTQYF.

The genes are TRBV14 and TRBJ2-6; possibly TRBD1 or TRBD2 for D (5 bases each). CDR3 length: 16 amino acids. Germline loops: CDR1 SGHDN, CDR2 FVKESK. V was cut by 4 bases and J by 5 bases, with 15 bases left in between. CDR3 DNA sequence: TGTGCCAGCAGCCCCGGGACCCCAGCCTGGGCCAACGTCCTGACTTTC. Translation gives CASSPGTPAWANVLTF.

This clonotype has at least ten counts. The chain combines TRBV18 with TRBJ1-5; 7 bases agree with TRBD1. CDR3 length equals 14 residues. With 4 bases clipped from V and 9 bases from J, the junction kept 9 bases outside the gene matches. Looked up from germline, CDR1 is KGHSH and CDR2 is LQKENI. The CDR3 DNA is TGTGCCAGCTCACGGGACAGAACCAGCTGGCCCCAGCATTTT. Translation gives CASSRDRTSWPQHF.

V and J are TRBV28 and TRBJ1-2; 9 bases fit TRBD1. The CDR3 is made up of 14 amino acids. The V gene's germline CDR1 is MDHEN and CDR2 SYDVKM. The junction had 3 bases not matched to a gene; V was cut back by 4 bases and J by 3 bases. The CDR3 region has the DNA TGTGCCAGCAGTTGGGGACAGGGAGACTATGGCTACACCTTC. Protein sequence: CASSWGQGDYGYTF.

This clonotype was seen ten or more times. This rearrangement joins TRBV7-2 to TRBJ1-2, with TRBD1 matching 9 bases. The ends lost 5 bases at V and 5 bases at J; junction bases unmatched: 6. Germline CDR1 is SGHTA and CDR2 is FQGNSA. The CDR3 consists of 14 residues. DNA for the CDR3: TGTGCCAGCAGCCGCGACAGGGGGGCGTATGGCTACACCTTC. Its protein is CASSRDRGAYGYTF.

This clonotype was detected many times. The chain uses TRBV18 and TRBJ2-1; 7 bases match TRBD2. The V segment lost 3 bases and the J segment 5 bases; nucleotides outside the gene matches: 7. Germline CDR1 and CDR2: KGHSH and LQKENI. This CDR3 spans 15 amino acids. The CDR3 bases are TGTGCCAGCTCACCCCTAAGCCGGGGGGACAATGAGCAGTTCTTC. Translation gives CASSPLSRGDNEQFF.

J is TRBJ2-1 and V is TRBV19, with 7 bases matching TRBD2. V gave up 5 bases and J gave up 4 bases; unmatched junction bases: 8. Per germline, CDR1 LNHDA and CDR2 SQIVND (reference sequence). There are 15 residues in the CDR3. Written as DNA, the CDR3 is TGTGCCAGTAGTCCGTCTAGCGGATGGTACAATGAGCAGTTCTTC. Its translation: CASSPSSGWYNEQFF.

Many counts were recorded for this clonotype. The genes are TRBV6-1 and TRBJ1-2; D gene ambiguous. Trimming shortened V by 8 bases and J by 2 bases, and 15 bases separated the two germline ends. The CDR3 runs to 14 residues. Germline V gene data show CDR1 as MNHNS and CDR2 as SASEGT. The chain's CDR3 is CASVRMGSNYGYTF. The CDR3 coding sequence is TGTGCCAGCGTCCGAATGGGGTCAAACTATGGCTACACCTTC.

Many counts were recorded for this clonotype. The V call is TRBV7-6, the J call TRBJ2-1; D call uncertain. The CDR3 consists of 12 residues. The V and J ends lost 5 bases and 7 bases respectively, with 9 bases between them. The germline V gene has CDR1 SGHVS and CDR2 FNYEAQ. CDR3 amino acids: CASSPLPNEQFF. The CDR3 nucleotides read TGTGCCAGCAGCCCCCTCCCGAATGAGCAGTTCTTC. Full variable domain (outside the CDR3, taken from reference TRBV7-6 and TRBJ2-1): GAGVSQSPRYKVTKRGQDVALRCDPISGHVSLYWYRQALGQGPEFLTYFNYEAQQDKSGLPNDRFSAERPEGSISTLTIQRTEQRDSAMYRCASSPLPNEQFFGPGTRLTVL.

This chain joins TRBV28 and TRBJ2-2, with no clear D. Trimming stripped 6 bases from V and 6 bases from J, with 11 bases between. The germline V gene has CDR1 MDHEN and CDR2 SYDVKM. This CDR3 contains 13 residues. The chain's CDR3 is CASSIQVPGELFF. The CDR3 nucleotides read TGTGCCAGCAGCATCCAGGTCCCCGGGGAGCTGTTTTTT.

The chain carries TRBV7-2 and TRBJ2-3; TRBD1 might be the D (5 bases). V shed 8 bases and J shed 6 bases, with 12 bases lying between them. The length of the CDR3 is 12 residues. The germline CDR1 and CDR2 sequences are SGHTA and FQGNSA. CDR3 protein: CASEDPGDTQYF. The CDR3 nucleotides read TGTGCCAGCGAGGACCCAGGGGATACGCAGTATTTT. Together with reference TRBV7-2 and TRBJ2-3, the CDR3 gives the full variable domain: GAGVSQSPSNKVTEKGKDVELRCDPISGHTALYWYRQSLGQGLEFLIYFQGNSAPDKSGLPSDRFSAERTGGSVSTLTIQRTQQEDSAVYLCASEDPGDTQYFGPGTRLTVL.

About this clonotype itself: A read error is possible here, since a much larger clone lies one base away. V and J are TRBV29-1 and TRBJ1-1; D uncertain. In germline, CDR1 is SQVTM, CDR2 ANQGSEA. This CDR3 is 10 amino acids long. The CDR3 sequence is CSVDLAEASF. In DNA form, the CDR3 reads TGCAGCGTTGACTTGGCTGAAGCTTCCTTT.

This clonotype showed up many times. CDR3 in DNA: TGTGCCAGCAGTACGAGTTATAACAATCAGCCCCAGCATTTT. It translates to CASSTSYNNQPQHF. The genes are TRBV6-1 and TRBJ1-5; D unclear. Germline V gene data show CDR1 as MNHNS and CDR2 as SASEGT. There are 14 residues in the CDR3. With 5 bases removed from V and 3 bases from J, the gap between germline ends came to 11 bases.

This clonotype was counted many times. The V gene is TRBV27, the J gene TRBJ2-5, with a tentative D call TRBD2 (6 bases). Looked up from germline, CDR1 is MNHEY and CDR2 is SMNVEV (reference sequence). The germline V and J ends were trimmed by 1 base and 2 bases, with 11 bases remaining between them. This CDR3 region has 15 residues. The CDR3 coding sequence is TGTGCCAGCAGTTTATTCGGGAGAATACAAGAGACCCAGTACTTC. It specifies CASSLFGRIQETQYF.

This clonotype was detected many times. The gene calls are TRBV12-3 or TRBV12-4 and TRBJ2-3, with no clear D. The CDR3 consists of 13 residues. V lost 3 bases and J lost 4, with 8 bases in between. CDR3 nucleotide sequence: TGTGCCAGCAGTTTTTCTCCGCCAGATACGCAGTATTTT. Translated: CASSFSPPDTQYF.

This clonotype was observed many times. The rearrangement links TRBV27 to TRBJ2-7; TRBD1 aligns across 9 bases. Trimming at V came to 6 bases and at J to 4 bases, leaving 7 bases not matched to a gene. CDR1 MNHEY and CDR2 SMNVEV come from the germline V gene (reference sequence). The CDR3 covers 14 residues. The CDR3 coding sequence is TGTGCCAGCAGAAATACAGGGGGCTCATACGAGCAGTACTTC. This encodes CASRNTGGSYEQYF.

This clonotype was observed a handful of times. This rearrangement joins TRBV28 to TRBJ1-4; 7 positions agree with TRBD1. There are 13 residues in the CDR3. Looked up from germline, CDR1 is MDHEN and CDR2 is SYDVKM. The trim removed 11 bases at V and 7 bases at J, leaving 10 bases unmatched. Here the CDR3 reads CAVFTGAGEKLFF. The CDR3 DNA reads TGTGCCGTCTTTACAGGGGCGGGTGAAAAACTGTTTTTT.

This clonotype was seen a few times. V and J are TRBV19 and TRBJ2-1, with 8 bases that match TRBD2. This CDR3 spans 16 amino acids. V dropped 3 bases and J dropped 8; count of bases not matched to a gene: 12. Germline assignment: CDR1 LNHDA and CDR2 SQIVND (reference sequence). CDR3 nucleotides: TGTGCCAGTAGTATTAGTCTCGGGAGGGGTTTTGATGAGCAGTTCTTC. This sequence encodes CASSISLGRGFDEQFF. Using reference TRBV19 and TRBJ2-1 for the parts outside the CDR3, the full variable domain is DGGITQSPKYLFRKEGQNVTLSCEQNLNHDAMYWYRQDPGQGLRLIYYSQIVNDFQKGDIAEGYSVSREKKESFPLTVTSAQKNPTAFYLCASSISLGRGFDEQFFGPGTRLTVL.

This clonotype has a count of ten or more. This CDR3 reads CASSSSVGDVEQFF. DNA of the CDR3: TGTGCCAGCAGCTCCTCCGTGGGCGATGTGGAGCAGTTCTTC. This chain joins TRBV11-1 and TRBJ2-1, with D hard to call. Trimming left V 4 bases short and J 10 bases short, with 17 bases between. The CDR3 has 14 amino acids. Germline V gene lookup returns CDR1 SGHAT and CDR2 FQDESV (reference sequence).

This clonotype has a count of ten or more. This chain uses TRBV28 with TRBJ2-2, with TRBD2 as a possible D gene (6 bases). The V end lost 3 bases, the J end lost 0 bases, and 14 bases lay between the germline ends. CDR1 and CDR2 from the germline V gene are MDHEN and SYDVKM. This CDR3 has 17 residues. This CDR3 reads CASSFPPSDPNTGELFF. The CDR3 region has the DNA TGTGCCAGCAGTTTCCCTCCTAGCGATCCGAACACCGGGGAGCTGTTTTTT. The whole variable domain, filled in from reference TRBV28 and TRBJ2-2, reads DVKVTQSSRYLVKRTGEKVFLECVQDMDHENMFWYRQDPGLGLRLIYFSYDVKMKEKGDIPEGYSVSREKKERFSLILESASTNQTSMYLCASSFPPSDPNTGELFFGEGSRLTVL.

This clonotype was recorded at least ten times. This chain joins TRBV2 and TRBJ2-3; unclear D gene. This CDR3 has 13 amino acids. The germline V and J ends were trimmed by 5 bases and 2 bases, with 8 bases remaining between them. The germline V gene encodes CDR1 SNHLY and CDR2 FYNNEI. CDR3 in amino acids: CASSIPPTDTQYF. Written as DNA, the CDR3 is TGTGCCAGCAGTATACCACCCACAGATACGCAGTATTTT. Filled out from reference TRBV2 and TRBJ2-3, the complete variable domain reads EPEVTQTPSHQVTQMGQEVILRCVPISNHLYFYWYRQILGQKVEFLVSFYNNEISEKSEIFDDQFSVERPDGSNFTLKIRSTKLEDSAMYFCASSIPPTDTQYFGPGTRLTVL.

The J gene is TRBJ1-1, the V gene TRBV6-1; D unclear. The germline V and J ends were trimmed by 6 bases and 4 bases, with 21 bases remaining between them. This CDR3 has 16 residues. Germline V lookup: CDR1 MNHNS, CDR2 SASEGT. This chain's CDR3 is CASRKNTGSPGTEAFF. The CDR3 DNA is TGTGCCAGCAGGAAAAATACCGGGTCTCCGGGCACTGAAGCTTTCTTT.

In its sample, this clonotype was seen a few times. The CDR3 sequence: CASSRIDRELFF. CDR3 sequence (DNA): TGTGCCAGTAGTAGAATTGACCGGGAGCTGTTTTTT. The gene calls are TRBV19 and TRBJ2-2, with D hard to call. This CDR3 contains 12 residues. V was cut by 4 bases and J by 9 bases, with 9 bases left in between. Germline assignment: CDR1 LNHDA and CDR2 SQIVND (reference sequence). The whole variable domain, filled in from reference TRBV19 and TRBJ2-2, reads DGGITQSPKYLFRKEGQNVTLSCEQNLNHDAMYWYRQDPGQGLRLIYYSQIVNDFQKGDIAEGYSVSREKKESFPLTVTSAQKNPTAFYLCASSRIDRELFFGEGSRLTVL.

The chain recombines TRBV19 with TRBJ1-3; possible D gene TRBD1, 5 bases. Germline V gene sequence: CDR1 LNHDA, CDR2 SQIVND (reference sequence). The CDR3 runs to 14 residues. Trimming cost V 6 bases and J 1 base, with 10 bases left between them. The CDR3 here is CASSYEGSGNTIYF. The CDR3 DNA reads TGTGCCAGTAGCTACGAGGGGTCTGGAAACACCATATATTTT.

There are many counts of this clonotype. This chain connects TRBV12-3 or TRBV12-4 to TRBJ1-1; D is possibly TRBD1 (5 bases). The germline V and J ends were trimmed by 7 bases and 1 base, with 10 bases remaining between them. There are 13 residues in the CDR3. CDR3 in DNA: TGTGCCAGCACCATAGACAGGAACACTGAAGCTTTCTTT. Its protein product is CASTIDRNTEAFF.

This clonotype was picked up many times. V and J are TRBV7-8 and TRBJ2-1; weak D call: TRBD1 (6 bases). V was cut by 11 bases and J by 0 bases, with 14 bases left in between. The CDR3 has 14 residues. Germline values: CDR1 SGHVS, CDR2 FQNEAQ. CDR3 residues: CASRTTGSYNEQFF. The CDR3, as DNA: TGTGCCTCAAGAACGACAGGCTCCTACAATGAGCAGTTCTTC.

This chain joins TRBV4-2 and TRBJ1-1; no definite D call. Germline values: CDR1 LGHNA, CDR2 YNFKEQ. Trimming stripped 2 bases from V and 1 base from J, with 8 bases between. The CDR3 spans 14 residues. The CDR3 sequence is CASSQSRQNTEAFF. Written as DNA, the CDR3 is TGTGCCAGCAGCCAATCTCGGCAGAACACTGAAGCTTTCTTT.

This clonotype was detected many times. The rearrangement joins TRBV12-3 or TRBV12-4 to TRBJ2-1; TRBD1 might be the D (5 bases). The CDR3 is 15 amino acids. V was clipped by 5 bases and J by 2 bases, with 13 bases between them. CDR3 DNA: TGTGCCAGCAGTCCGTCAGGGCCTCCCTACAATGAGCAGTTCTTC. Its protein product is CASSPSGPPYNEQFF.

The CDR3 DNA reads as TGTGCCAGCAGCCCTCAGAAGGGTCGGAGTGAAGCTTTCTTT. Translation gives CASSPQKGRSEAFF. The J gene is TRBJ1-1, the V gene TRBV4-2, with D hard to call. Trimming removed 4 bases at V and 7 bases at J, with 16 bases between. Germline V lookup: CDR1 LGHNA, CDR2 YNFKEQ. The CDR3 is made up of 14 amino acids.